This is a list of T cell receptor beta chains from one sample in a study of regulatory T cells in long-lasting Graves disease. TCRdb called the multiplex PCR reads again in MiXCR, with one record for every CDR3 protein. In the table there are approximately 490,000 distinct CDR3 sequences, 15% to 20% of which are singletons. This sample also belongs to another study, concerning T cells in Graves' hyperthyroidism and ophthalmopathy.

Sequenced here: peripheral blood mononuclear cells (PBMCs), sampled at new diagnosis, from a patient treated with antithyroid drugs. All receptors come from a man aged 35 to 55 with Graves disease. CDR3s include the opening cysteine and the closing phenylalanine or tryptophan. Fields, in order: D gene, V gene, clone size, J gene, CDR3 DNA, CDR3 protein. D genes are given only for firm matches. Expanded clones get a size class; other rows say once, few or many, or leave the size out.

-	TRBV24-1	few	TRBJ1-2	TGTGCCACCAGTGGGGTATCCGGGGAGGACTATGGCTACACCTTC	CATSGVSGEDYGYTF
TRBD2	TRBV6-1	many	TRBJ2-7	TGTGCCAGCAAGACGGGACTAGCGGGAGGAATCTCCTACGAGCAGTACTTC	CASKTGLAGGISYEQYF
-	TRBV18	many	TRBJ1-6	TGTGCCAGCTCACCTACCGCGGGCTATAATTCACCCCTCCACTTT	CASSPTAGYNSPLHF
-	TRBV29-1	many	TRBJ2-7	TGCAGCGTTAGCCAGTCGAGCGAGCAGTACTTC	CSVSQSSEQYF
-	TRBV28	-	TRBJ2-6	TGTGCCAGCAGTCCCCCCATTCGCTCTGGGGCCAACGTCCTGACTTTC	CASSPPIRSGANVLTF
TRBD2	TRBV6-1	-	TRBJ2-1	TGTGCCAGCAGCAAGGGACTAACGAGAAGCCCCTCCTACAATGAGCAGTTCTTC	CASSKGLTRSPSYNEQFF
-	TRBV20-1	many	TRBJ2-7	TGCAGTGCTAGAGATCTCAAACCGGGAGCAACCTACGAGCAGTACTTC	CSARDLKPGATYEQYF
TRBD2	TRBV20-1	many	TRBJ2-7	TGCAGTGCTGACAGGACTAGCGGGAGTTCCTACGAGCAGTACTTC	CSADRTSGSSYEQYF
TRBD2	TRBV20-1	many	TRBJ2-3	TGCAGTGCTTCCGGACTAGCGGGAGTAGGAGGCACAGATACGCAGTATTTT	CSASGLAGVGGTDTQYF
TRBD1	TRBV27	many	TRBJ2-7	TGTGCCAGCAGTTCAGGTTTCGGGACAGCATACGAGCAGTACTTC	CASSSGFGTAYEQYF
TRBD2	TRBV9	few	TRBJ2-7	TGTGCCAGCAGCGTAGGGCCGAGCGGGAGTAACATGGGGCAGTACTTC	CASSVGPSGSNMGQYF
-	TRBV27	many	TRBJ1-5	TGTGCCAGCAGTCTTCCGGGCAATCAGCCCCAGCATTTT	CASSLPGNQPQHF
-	TRBV20-1	-	TRBJ2-7	TGCAGTGCTAGAGATGCCGCTTTCGGTCCGTCACGGTACTTC	CSARDAAFGPSRYF
TRBD2	TRBV3-1	-	TRBJ2-1	TGTGCCAGCAGCCACACTAGCGGGAGTAGCAATGAGCAGTTCTTC	CASSHTSGSSNEQFF
-	TRBV20-1	many	TRBJ2-3	TGCAGTGCTAGCGGCACAGATACGCAGTATTTT	CSASGTDTQYF
-	TRBV3-1	-	TRBJ1-2	TGTGCCAGCAGCCAAGATATTTTCAGTCGGACACCCTATGGCTACACCTTC	CASSQDIFSRTPYGYTF
TRBD1	TRBV12-3/TRBV12-4	many	TRBJ1-2	TGTGCCAGCAGTTTAGCAGGACAGGGGTATGGCTACACCTTC	CASSLAGQGYGYTF
-	TRBV5-1	many	TRBJ1-1	TGCGCCAGCAGGGGGGGGGTTTTAGGTGAAGCTTTCTTT	CASRGGVLGEAFF
TRBD2	TRBV11-3	few	TRBJ2-3	TGTGCCAGCAGCCGGACGGGACGCGGGAGGCCCACAGATACGCAGTATTTT	CASSRTGRGRPTDTQYF
-	TRBV3-1	many	TRBJ2-1	TGTGCCAGCAGCCAAGATTCGACCTTAGGTGAGCAGTTCTTC	CASSQDSTLGEQFF
TRBD1	TRBV30	many	TRBJ2-5	TGTGCCTGGAAAATTCTATCTGGGACAGGGGCCCTTCACTTC	CAWKILSGTGALHF
TRBD1	TRBV29-1	many	TRBJ2-3	TGCAGCGTGGGACAGGGGGTAGATACGCAGTATTTT	CSVGQGVDTQYF
-	TRBV28	many	TRBJ1-4	TGTGCCAGCAGTTCGACAGCGAGGAATGAAAAACTGTTTTTT	CASSSTARNEKLFF
-	TRBV19	few	TRBJ1-2	TGTGCCACGGCCGGGACCGGGCTTGTCTATGGCTACACCTTC	CATAGTGLVYGYTF
-	TRBV12-3/TRBV12-4	few	TRBJ2-1	TGTGCCAGCAGTTTCGGGGTTAGCGGACGCTCCTACAATGAGCAGTTCTTC	CASSFGVSGRSYNEQFF
-	TRBV27	few	TRBJ1-2	TGTGCCAGCAGTAATGGGGGATTTAACTATGGCTACACCTTC	CASSNGGFNYGYTF
TRBD2	TRBV3-1	-	TRBJ2-5	TGTGCCAGCAGCCAGAGAATAACCGGGACTAGAAAAGAGACCCAGTACTTC	CASSQRITGTRKETQYF
-	TRBV5-1	many	TRBJ2-3	TGCGCCAGCAGCTTGCAAGCGGGCCGGAGCACAGATACGCAGTATTTT	CASSLQAGRSTDTQYF
-	TRBV20-1	many	TRBJ2-3	TGCAGTGCTAGAGACGTGGGGGAGTCAATAGATACGCAGTATTTT	CSARDVGESIDTQYF
-	TRBV5-1	many	TRBJ2-3	TGCGCCAGCAGCTTGGGACCGACCGAAGATACGCAGTATTTT	CASSLGPTEDTQYF
TRBD2	TRBV12-3/TRBV12-4	many	TRBJ2-1	TGTGCCAGCAGGCTTCCGGGACTACGGAATGAGCAGTTCTTC	CASRLPGLRNEQFF
-	TRBV2	many	TRBJ1-6	TGTGCCAGCAGTGACGTCTGGGAGAGTTCACCCCTCCACTTT	CASSDVWESSPLHF
-	TRBV6-1	many	TRBJ2-7	TGTGCCAGCAGTGAATCCTCCGTCTACGAGCAGTACTTC	CASSESSVYEQYF
TRBD2	TRBV18	many	TRBJ2-3	TGTGCCAGCTCACCACCTGGTCGGGAGGGTCTGGATGCGCAGTATTTT	CASSPPGREGLDAQYF
-	TRBV2	few	TRBJ2-7	TGTGCCAGCAGTCCGGACTTGAGCTCCTACGAGCAGTACTTC	CASSPDLSSYEQYF
-	TRBV30	many	TRBJ2-3	TGTGCCTGGAGTGTACGGGTAGATACGCAGTATTTT	CAWSVRVDTQYF
-	TRBV20-1	many	TRBJ1-1	TGCAGTGCTTGCCAGGGTGGTACTGAAGCTTTCTTT	CSACQGGTEAFF
TRBD1	TRBV7-3	few	TRBJ2-2	TGTGCCAGCAGCTTAAAGGGACAGGGGGCCGGGGAGCTGTTTTTT	CASSLKGQGAGELFF
-	TRBV20-1	few	TRBJ2-7	TGCAGTGCTAGACCGGGGGTCAACCTGGAGCAGTACTTC	CSARPGVNLEQYF
TRBD1	TRBV28	-	TRBJ1-5	TGTGCCAGCAGACCACAGGGGGCCAATCAGCCCCAGCATTTT	CASRPQGANQPQHF
TRBD2	TRBV5-1	many	TRBJ2-7	TGCGCCAGCAGCTTGGAGGGGACTAGCGGAGGCTACGAGCAGTACTTC	CASSLEGTSGGYEQYF
-	TRBV28	once	TRBJ2-7	TGTGCCAGTAGTTTATTCGTGGGAGGGGGGTACGAGCAGTACTTC	CASSLFVGGGYEQYF
-	TRBV5-4	-	TRBJ2-1	TGTGCCAGCAGCTTAGTCAGTAGGGGCTCCTACAATGAGCAGTTCTTC	CASSLVSRGSYNEQFF
TRBD1	TRBV20-1	-	TRBJ2-6	TGCAGTGCCCCGGGACAGGGGGCTGGTGGGGCCAACGTCCTGACTTTC	CSAPGQGAGGANVLTF
TRBD1	TRBV29-1	-	TRBJ2-5	TGCAGCGTAGTGACAGGGCCGGCAGAGACCCAGTACTTC	CSVVTGPAETQYF
TRBD2	TRBV4-1	-	TRBJ2-5	TGCGCCAGCAGCCAGCCCGGGACTAGCGGGGGGAAAGAGACCCAGTACTTC	CASSQPGTSGGKETQYF
-	TRBV5-1	many	TRBJ1-1	TGCGCCAGCAGCTTGGGGGGGACCCAGGCTGAAGCTTTCTTT	CASSLGGTQAEAFF